These T cell receptor beta chains were read from a single sample in a study of molecular identifiers for immune sequencing clone quantification. Each CDR3 protein is one row after TCRdb ran MiXCR on the PCR reads. The sample shows approximately 550,000 distinct CDR3 sequences, about a fifth of them seen only once. The sample taken for sequencing was naive CD8+ T cells from blood, with Jurkat cell RNA spiked in. The receptors stem from a human donor in good health. Some libraries in this study had Jurkat cell RNA spiked in. Both conserved end residues are part of each CDR3. D genes are given only for firm matches. Part of the rows lack a size; the others show once, few, many or a class for expanded clones.

abundance	v_gene	d_gene	j_gene	CDR3nt	CDR3aa
few	TRBV6-6	TRBD1	TRBJ1-5	TGTGCCAGCCGGTACCAAACCTACGGGACAGGTGATCGGCATTTT	CASRYQTYGTGDRHF
.	TRBV29-1	TRBD1	TRBJ2-1	TGCAGCGTTACTAAAGGACAGGTTACCTACAATGAGCAGTTCTTC	CSVTKGQVTYNEQFF
many	TRBV28	.	TRBJ2-3	TGTGCCATATTTGTTGGAGGGGGCGCGCCCGAGAGCACAGATACGCAGTATTTT	CAIFVGGGAPESTDTQYF
few	TRBV6-5	TRBD1	TRBJ1-1	TGTGCCAGCAGTTACGGGACAGCCAACACTGGAGCTTTCTTT	CASSYGTANTGAFF
.	TRBV6-2/TRBV6-3	.	TRBJ2-5	TGTGCCAGCAGTATCCCGGGACAGACCCTCTTTGGGGGGGAGACCCAGTACTTC	CASSIPGQTLFGGETQYF
many	TRBV7-9	.	TRBJ2-5	TGTGCCAGCAGCGCCCCACCTACGACCCAAGAGACCCAGTACTTC	CASSAPPTTQETQYF
.	TRBV19	.	TRBJ1-5	TGTGCCAGTAGTTCAGGGACCCGAGGAAGCAATCAGCCCCGGCATTTT	CASSSGTRGSNQPRHF
few	TRBV4-3	.	TRBJ2-3	TGCGCCAGCAGCCAACCCGCAACGACGGGGAGGACAGATACGCAGTATTTT	CASSQPATTGRTDTQYF
many	TRBV30	TRBD2	TRBJ2-5	TGTGCCTGGAGTGTACCTAGCGGGAGGGCCTTTCTTGAGACCCAGTACTTC	CAWSVPSGRAFLETQYF
.	TRBV10-3	.	TRBJ1-1	TGTGCCATCAGTGACTTATCAGGGGACACTGAAGCTTTCTTT	CAISDLSGDTEAFF
many	TRBV7-9	.	TRBJ2-7	TGTGCCAGCAGCTCCTATGACCCGCCGGGGGAGCAGTACTTC	CASSSYDPPGEQYF
many	TRBV29-1	TRBD1	TRBJ2-5	TGCAGCGTCGACAGGGTTGGAGAGACCCAGTACTTC	CSVDRVGETQYF
many	TRBV14	.	TRBJ2-5	TGTGCCAGCAGCCAAGCGCCCGGGACATTGGAGACCCAGTACTTC	CASSQAPGTLETQYF
.	TRBV4-1	.	TRBJ2-1	TGCGCCAGCAGCCGGTACAACAATGAGCAGTTCTTC	CASSRYNNEQFF
few	TRBV9	TRBD1	TRBJ1-1	TGTGCCAGCAGCGTGACAGGGGGGGAAGAAGCTTTCTTT	CASSVTGGEEAFF
few	TRBV6-6	.	TRBJ2-7	TGTGCCAGCAGCCCGCCTGCATACTACGAGCAGTACTTC	CASSPPAYYEQYF
many	TRBV29-1	.	TRBJ2-1	TGCAGCGCTGAGAGTTGGCCAGGCGAGGATGAGCAGTTCTTC	CSAESWPGEDEQFF
few	TRBV6-2/TRBV6-3	TRBD1	TRBJ1-6	TGTGCCAGCAGCCTCGACAGGGTAAAGCTTCGATGGCCAAATTCACCCCTCCACTTT	CASSLDRVKLRWPNSPLHF
few	TRBV4-3	.	TRBJ2-3	TGCGCCAGCAGCCAAATGTGGTCAGGGATTTCCACAGATACGCAGTATTTT	CASSQMWSGISTDTQYF
few	TRBV14	TRBD2	TRBJ2-3	TGTGCCAGCAGCCCTCACGGGGGGATGAGCACAGATACGCAGTATTTT	CASSPHGGMSTDTQYF
.	TRBV12-5	TRBD1	TRBJ2-7	TGTGCTAGTGGATACGAGACCTATGGACAGGGGCTTCACGAGCAGTACTTC	CASGYETYGQGLHEQYF
.	TRBV13	.	TRBJ1-1	TGTGCCAGCAGCTTATTCATGGCTGAAGCTTTCTTT	CASSLFMAEAFF
.	TRBV19	TRBD1	TRBJ2-3	TGTGCCAGTAGTGTAGACAGGGCAGATACGCAGTATTTT	CASSVDRADTQYF
.	TRBV29-1	TRBD2	TRBJ2-7	TGCAGCGTTGATACACTAGCGGGGAACTCCTACGAGCAGTACTTC	CSVDTLAGNSYEQYF
few	TRBV6-2/TRBV6-3	.	TRBJ2-3	TGTGCCAGCAGTCCCGAGATCCTTTTAAGCACAGATACGCAGTATTTT	CASSPEILLSTDTQYF
.	TRBV13	.	TRBJ1-4	TGTGCCAGCAGCTTGGGGGCAACAACTAATGAAGAACTGTTTTTT	CASSLGATTNEELFF
few	TRBV20-1	.	TRBJ2-7	TGCAGTGCCGAAGACAGGACTAGCTCCTACGAGCAGTACTTC	CSAEDRTSSYEQYF
few	TRBV12-3/TRBV12-4	.	TRBJ1-2	TGTGCCAGCAGTTTTGCTCCGGCTAACTATGGCTACACCTTC	CASSFAPANYGYTF
many	TRBV5-1	TRBD1	TRBJ1-1	TGCGCCAGCAGGGCGCCAGGGGGAAACACTGAAGCTTTCTTT	CASRAPGGNTEAFF
.	TRBV29-1	TRBD2	TRBJ2-7	TGCAGCGTTGTGGAGACTAGCGGAGACCAGCACTACGAGCAGTACTTC	CSVVETSGDQHYEQYF
.	TRBV20-1	TRBD1	TRBJ2-7	TGCAGTGCTCAGCCCGGGACAGAATACGAGCAGTACTTC	CSAQPGTEYEQYF
.	TRBV19	.	TRBJ1-2	TGTGCCAGTAGTATATCGGGACTAGAGCTTAACTATGGCTACACCTTC	CASSISGLELNYGYTF
few	TRBV12-3/TRBV12-4	TRBD2	TRBJ2-7	TGTGCCAGCAGTTCCCTAGCGGGGGGTCCGCTCGAGCAGTACTTC	CASSSLAGGPLEQYF
many	TRBV7-2	.	TRBJ1-5	TGTGCCAGCAGCTTAGCCACACAGGGTTATAGCAATCAGCCCCAGCATTTT	CASSLATQGYSNQPQHF
.	TRBV4-1	TRBD1	TRBJ2-6	TGCGCCAGCAGCCAATCCCCCGGGACAGGGAGTCACTCTGGGGCCAACGTCCTGACTTTC	CASSQSPGTGSHSGANVLTF
.	TRBV4-3	.	TRBJ2-1	TGCGCCAGCAGCCAAGATCTGGGGGGCTACTCCTACAATGAGCAGTTCTTC	CASSQDLGGYSYNEQFF
many	TRBV12-3/TRBV12-4	TRBD2	TRBJ2-5	TGTGCCAGCAGTTTTATCCCGGGAGGAGAGACCCAGTACTTC	CASSFIPGGETQYF
few	TRBV5-6	.	TRBJ1-6	TGTGCCAGCAGCTTGGACATCTCCTATAATTCACCCCTCCACTTT	CASSLDISYNSPLHF
few	TRBV13	TRBD2	TRBJ2-3	TGTGCCAGCAGCTCAGCGGGGACAGATACGCAGTATTTT	CASSSAGTDTQYF
.	TRBV6-2/TRBV6-3	TRBD2	TRBJ2-2	TGTGCCGGCAGTTTGGCGGGACTAAGGATTGTGGAGCTGTTTTTT	CAGSLAGLRIVELFF
few	TRBV10-3	TRBD1	TRBJ2-6	TGTGCCATCAGGGGGACAGGGGGCTTAATCTCGTCTGGGGCCAACGTCCTGACTTTC	CAIRGTGGLISSGANVLTF
many	TRBV6-2/TRBV6-3	.	TRBJ1-1	TGTGCCAGCAGTTTAATGGACAGTTCGCCGGGTGGAGCTTTCTTT	CASSLMDSSPGGAFF
few	TRBV19	TRBD1	TRBJ2-7	TGTGCCAGTAGTATAACAGGGGGCCTTACCTACGAGCAGTACTTC	CASSITGGLTYEQYF
many	TRBV4-1	TRBD2	TRBJ2-3	TGCGCCAGCAGCCAAGATGGGGGGAGGGCAGATACGCAGTATTTT	CASSQDGGRADTQYF
.	TRBV12-5	.	TRBJ2-5	TGTGCTAGTGCCCAATCCCCCGGTGAGACCCAGTACTTC	CASAQSPGETQYF
few	TRBV7-9	TRBD1	TRBJ2-7	TGTGCCAGCAGCCCATGGGGACAGGGGTCCACCTACGAGCAGTACTTC	CASSPWGQGSTYEQYF
.	TRBV24-1	.	TRBJ1-5	TGTGCCACCAGTGATGGAGCCAGGCAGCCCCAGCATTTT	CATSDGARQPQHF
.	TRBV27	.	TRBJ2-7	TGTGCCAGCCAAACTCAAGGCGGTATCTACGAGCAGTACTTC	CASQTQGGIYEQYF
.	TRBV4-2	TRBD1	TRBJ1-1	TGTGCCAGCAGCCATCCCTGGACAGGGGAGGGCACTGAAGCTTTCTTT	CASSHPWTGEGTEAFF
many	TRBV6-5	TRBD1	TRBJ2-6	TGTGCCAGCAGCTGGACAGGGATCTCTGGGGCCAACGTCCTGACTTTC	CASSWTGISGANVLTF
.	TRBV5-8	.	TRBJ1-2	TGTGCCAGCAGCGCGGACAGCTATTATGGCTACACCTTC	CASSADSYYGYTF
few	TRBV4-2	TRBD1	TRBJ1-5	TGTGCCAGCAGCCAAGGAACAGGGGGTCGTCAGCCCCAGCATTTT	CASSQGTGGRQPQHF
.	TRBV9	TRBD1	TRBJ2-2	TGTGCCGGCAGCGCCTCCGGGACAGGGGGCCGGACCGGGGAGCTGTTTTTT	CAGSASGTGGRTGELFF
many	TRBV19	.	TRBJ1-5	TGTGCCAGTAGCCCGGGGGCGGGAGGTCAGCCCCAGCATTTT	CASSPGAGGQPQHF
few	TRBV7-8	.	TRBJ1-5	TGTGCCAGCAGCTTAGTTGGGGGAGGGGGGACTCAGCCCCAGCATTTT	CASSLVGGGGTQPQHF
many	TRBV6-5	.	TRBJ1-1	TGTGCCAGCAGTTATATAGACACCTTGGGCACTGAAGCTTTCTTT	CASSYIDTLGTEAFF
many	TRBV4-3	.	TRBJ2-3	TGCGCCAGCAGCCAGGGCATCAGGGCTAGCACAGATACGCAGTATTTT	CASSQGIRASTDTQYF
.	TRBV7-9	.	TRBJ1-4	TGTGCCAGCAGCTTCGGTTCGTTGGGACCGACGCATGAAGAACTGTTTTTT	CASSFGSLGPTHEELFF
many	TRBV20-1	TRBD1	TRBJ2-3	TGCAGTGCTAGAGTGCGCAGGGGGCAAGATACGCAGTATTTT	CSARVRRGQDTQYF
.	TRBV7-9	.	TRBJ1-3	TGTGCCCTCCTTTTCTCTGGAAACACCATATATTTT	CALLFSGNTIYF